This TCR beta chain was sequenced during a study of T cells in severe cutaneous drug reactions. Study-level information: Recruitment ran 2011 to 2018 in Taiwan, Thailand and a European registry.

Looked up from germline, CDR1 is LGHDT and CDR2 is YNNKEL (reference sequence). The CDR3 extends over 13 amino acids. For this clonotype: Its matching antigen is unknown.

The patients sequenced had a carbamazepine-induced Stevens-Johnson syndrome or toxic epidermal necrolysis reaction. Five Han Chinese and 6 or 7 European CBZ-SJS/TEN patients gave blood repertoires. Study-level findings and limits: A public TCRbeta CDR3 appeared in all seven CBZ-SJS/TEN blister samples, averaging approximately 13%. TRBV12-4 use rose strongly in carbamazepine-induced Stevens-Johnson syndrome or toxic epidermal necrolysis, averaging approximately 33% in blister cells and 4.5% to 6.5% in PBMC.

TCR subtype-specific primers in iRepertoire multiplex PCR prepared libraries for bulk and single-cell sequencing. With the multiplex PCR reads reprocessed, TCRdb shows one record per CDR3 protein and no DNA. Its listing shows about 21,000 distinct CDR3 sequences. The chain recombines TRBV3-1 with TRBJ2-7. The sequenced material came from PBMCs. This sequence originates from a human donor with toxic epidermal necrolysis, a severe cutaneous drug reaction. This CDR3 reads CASSQGVNSEQYF.